The TCR beta chain described here comes from a study of metastatic and nonmetastatic thyroid tumors (dated by TCRdb to the early 2020s). Regarding the study in general: For patients with malignant and with benign thyroid disease, the researchers compared repertoires between peripheral blood samples and tumor or nodule tissue samples. Summary of the overall study and its limitations: TCR beta diversity was reported as significantly higher in malignant tumors than in benign nodules, in both blood and tumor samples.

Receptors were amplified or captured by PCR. Data came from an Illumina HiSeq 4000. High-throughput sequencing was used to profile the TCR beta-chain CDR3 region of every patient. The published analysis was carried out like this. Drawing on CDR3 differences between clinicopathological groups, the researchers built a classifier meant to tell apart patients with distant-metastatic papillary thyroid cancer. To measure repertoire diversity the researchers used the Shannon index, while the Morisita-Horn index served to gauge how similar the tumor and blood repertoires were. In TCRdb, the public reads were trimmed at Q25 with fastp and aligned with MiXCR, with productive beta chains retained. The authors' filters were not applied to this entry. The sample data list fewer than 7,000 clones, and approximately 35% of these were observed just once. The ten biggest clones cover around two fifths of the sample.

No treatment had been received by any patient before thyroid surgery. Patient clinical samples collected from about 2011 to 2018 were retrospectively analysed using T-cell receptor beta sequencing. The CDR3 numbers 12 residues from cysteine through phenylalanine. Only the CDR3 DNA is retained, 36 bases long and in frame from the first base. The germline V gene yields SGHRS for CDR1 and YFSETQ for CDR2. The trim is 1 base for V and 8 bases for J, with a gap of 7 bases between the germline ends. A remark on this clone: The specificity of this receptor is unknown. The record has no base qualities; no much larger clone is one base away.

Sequencing was done on a sample of tumor tissue. The TCR originated in a female donor with papillary thyroid cancer or a benign thyroid nodule (not recorded which). Some clones in this sample may be carry-over from other donors' samples. The chain is made from TRBV5-1 and TRBJ2-1; no D gene call is confident. The CDR3: CASSLTDHEQFF. The base sequence is TGCGCCAGCAGCTTGACTGATCATGAGCAGTTCTTC.